This entry concerns a single TCR beta chain. This sample is part of a study of blood T cell repertoires in COVID-19. CDR3 length: 18 residues. The repertoire was sequenced with immunoSEQ multiplex PCR; TCRdb's copy has only in-frame clones and lacks some. The repertoire consists of about 99,000 clones, with approximately 85% occurring once and the leading ten covering 15% to 20%. The gene calls are TRBV21-1 and TRBJ2-1; the table's D gene call, TRBD2, was not cross checked with the DNA. TRBV21-1 is a documented pseudogene. The origin of this receptor is a woman at least 80 years old with active or convalescent COVID-19. The sequencing input was peripheral blood. CDR3: CASSQRAGVEYSYNEQFF. CDR3 bases: TGTGCCAGCAGCCAAAGAGCGGGAGTTGAGTACTCCTACAATGAGCAGTTCTTC.